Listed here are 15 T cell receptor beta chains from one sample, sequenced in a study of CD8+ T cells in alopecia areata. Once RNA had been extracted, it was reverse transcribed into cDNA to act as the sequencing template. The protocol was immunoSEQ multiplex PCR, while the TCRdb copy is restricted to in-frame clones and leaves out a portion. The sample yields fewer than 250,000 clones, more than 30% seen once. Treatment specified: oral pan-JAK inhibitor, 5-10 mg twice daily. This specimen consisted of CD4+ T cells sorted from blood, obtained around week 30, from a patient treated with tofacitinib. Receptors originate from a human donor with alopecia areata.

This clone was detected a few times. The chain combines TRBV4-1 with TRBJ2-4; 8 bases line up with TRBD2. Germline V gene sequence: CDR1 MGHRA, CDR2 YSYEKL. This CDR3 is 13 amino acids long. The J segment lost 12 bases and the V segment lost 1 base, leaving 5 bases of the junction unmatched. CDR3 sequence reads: CASSQVDRGGQYF. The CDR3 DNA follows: TGCGCCAGCAGCCAAGTTGATCGGGGGGGTCAGTACTTC.

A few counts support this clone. CDR3: CASSLDGHANTEAFF. The CDR3 nucleotides read TGCGCCAGCAGCTTGGACGGACACGCGAACACTGAAGCTTTCTTT. The chain recombines TRBV5-1 with TRBJ1-1; TRBD1 is a possible D gene (5 bases). V lost 0 bases and J 1 base, leaving 10 bases between the germline ends. CDR3 size: 15 residues. Germline values: CDR1 SGHRS, CDR2 YFSETQ.

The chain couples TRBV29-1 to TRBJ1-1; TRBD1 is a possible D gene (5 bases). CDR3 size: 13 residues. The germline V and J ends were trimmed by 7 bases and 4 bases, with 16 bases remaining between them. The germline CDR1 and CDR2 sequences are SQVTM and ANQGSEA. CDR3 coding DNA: TGCAGCGGGGCAGGGCGGGTAGGCACTGAAGCTTTCTTT. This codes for CSGAGRVGTEAFF.

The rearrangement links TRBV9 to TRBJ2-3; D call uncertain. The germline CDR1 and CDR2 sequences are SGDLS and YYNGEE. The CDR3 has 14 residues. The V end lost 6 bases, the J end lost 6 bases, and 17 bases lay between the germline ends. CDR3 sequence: CASNKDQARDTQYF. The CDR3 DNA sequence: TGTGCCAGCAACAAGGACCAGGCAAGGGATACGCAGTATTTT. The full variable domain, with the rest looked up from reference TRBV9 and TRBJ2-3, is DSGVTQTPKHLITATGQRVTLRCSPRSGDLSVYWYQQSLDQGLQFLIQYYNGEERAKGNILERFSAQQFPDLHSELNLSSLELGDSALYFCASNKDQARDTQYFGPGTRLTVL.

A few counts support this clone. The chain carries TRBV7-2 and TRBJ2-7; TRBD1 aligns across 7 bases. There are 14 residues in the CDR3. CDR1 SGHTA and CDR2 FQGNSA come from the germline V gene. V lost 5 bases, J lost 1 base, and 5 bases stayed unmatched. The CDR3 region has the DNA TGTGCCAGCAGCCTGGGACAGCCTTCCTACGAGCAGTACTTC. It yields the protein CASSLGQPSYEQYF.

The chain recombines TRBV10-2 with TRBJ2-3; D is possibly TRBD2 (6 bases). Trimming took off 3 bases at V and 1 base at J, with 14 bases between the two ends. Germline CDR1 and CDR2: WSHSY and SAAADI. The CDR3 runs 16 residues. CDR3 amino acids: CASSDYAGRGTDTQYF. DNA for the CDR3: TGCGCCAGCAGTGATTATGCGGGAAGGGGCACAGATACGCAGTATTTT.

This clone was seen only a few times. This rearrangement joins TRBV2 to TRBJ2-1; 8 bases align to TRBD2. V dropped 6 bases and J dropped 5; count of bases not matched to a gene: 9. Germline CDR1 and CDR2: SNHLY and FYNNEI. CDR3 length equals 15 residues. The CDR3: CASRLREGQDNEQFF. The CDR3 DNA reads TGTGCCAGCAGGCTACGGGAGGGCCAGGACAATGAGCAGTTCTTC. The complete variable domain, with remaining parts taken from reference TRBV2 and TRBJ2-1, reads EPEVTQTPSHQVTQMGQEVILRCVPISNHLYFYWYRQILGQKVEFLVSFYNNEISEKSEIFDDQFSVERPDGSNFTLKIRSTKLEDSAMYFCASRLREGQDNEQFFGPGTRLTVL.

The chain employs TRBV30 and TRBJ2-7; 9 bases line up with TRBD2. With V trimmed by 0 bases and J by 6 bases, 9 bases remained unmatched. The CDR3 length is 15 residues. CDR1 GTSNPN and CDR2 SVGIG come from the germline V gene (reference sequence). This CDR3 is CAWSVGASGKREQYF. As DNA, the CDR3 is TGTGCCTGGAGTGTAGGAGCTAGCGGGAAACGCGAGCAGTACTTC.

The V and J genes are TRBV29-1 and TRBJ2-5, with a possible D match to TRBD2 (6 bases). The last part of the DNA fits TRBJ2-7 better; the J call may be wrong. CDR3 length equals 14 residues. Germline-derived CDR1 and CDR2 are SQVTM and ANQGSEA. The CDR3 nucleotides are TGCAGCGTTGAAGAGGGGCGGGGATCCTACGAGCAGTACTTC. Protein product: CSVEEGRGSYEQYF.

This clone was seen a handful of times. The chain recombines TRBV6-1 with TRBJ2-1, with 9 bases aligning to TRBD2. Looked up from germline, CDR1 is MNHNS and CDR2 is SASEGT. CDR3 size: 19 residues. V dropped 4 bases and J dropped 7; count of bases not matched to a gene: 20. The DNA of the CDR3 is TGTGCCAGCAGTGCCGTCCTGGGGCGGGAGGGTGGATTCGGTAATGAGCAGTTCTTC. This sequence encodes CASSAVLGREGGFGNEQFF.

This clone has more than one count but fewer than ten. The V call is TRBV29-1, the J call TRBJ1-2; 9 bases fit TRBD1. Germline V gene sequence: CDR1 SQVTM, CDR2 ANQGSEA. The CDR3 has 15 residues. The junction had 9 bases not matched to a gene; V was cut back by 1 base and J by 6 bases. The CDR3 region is CSVEANLRQGDGYTF. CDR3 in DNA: TGCAGCGTTGAAGCTAATTTGCGACAGGGGGATGGCTACACCTTC.

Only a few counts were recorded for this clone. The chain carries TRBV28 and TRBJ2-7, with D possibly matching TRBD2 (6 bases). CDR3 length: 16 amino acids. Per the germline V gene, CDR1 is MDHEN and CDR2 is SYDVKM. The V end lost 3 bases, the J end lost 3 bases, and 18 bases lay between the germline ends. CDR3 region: CASSFSLAGLDYEQYF. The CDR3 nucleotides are TGTGCCAGCAGTTTCTCTCTCGCGGGATTAGACTACGAGCAGTACTTC. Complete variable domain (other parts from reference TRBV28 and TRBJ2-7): DVKVTQSSRYLVKRTGEKVFLECVQDMDHENMFWYRQDPGLGLRLIYFSYDVKMKEKGDIPEGYSVSREKKERFSLILESASTNQTSMYLCASSFSLAGLDYEQYFGPGTRLTVT.

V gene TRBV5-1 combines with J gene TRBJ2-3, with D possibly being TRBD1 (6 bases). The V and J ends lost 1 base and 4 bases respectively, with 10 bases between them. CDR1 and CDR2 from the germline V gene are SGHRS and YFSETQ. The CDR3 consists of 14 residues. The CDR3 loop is CASSLTGPADTQYF. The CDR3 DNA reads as TGCGCCAGCAGCTTGACAGGGCCGGCAGATACGCAGTATTTT. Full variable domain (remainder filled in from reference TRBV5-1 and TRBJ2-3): KAGVTQTPRYLIKTRGQQVTLSCSPISGHRSVSWYQQTPGQGLQFLFEYFSETQRNKGNFPGRFSGRQFSNSRSEMNVSTLELGDSALYLCASSLTGPADTQYFGPGTRLTVL.

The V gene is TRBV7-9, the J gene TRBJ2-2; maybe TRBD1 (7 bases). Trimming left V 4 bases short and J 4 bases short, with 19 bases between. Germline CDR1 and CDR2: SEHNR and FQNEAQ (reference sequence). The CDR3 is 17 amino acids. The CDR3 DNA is TGTGCCAGCAGCTCAAGAGGAGGGGGCGCTGGCACCGGGGAGCTGTTTTTT. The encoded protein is CASSSRGGGAGTGELFF.

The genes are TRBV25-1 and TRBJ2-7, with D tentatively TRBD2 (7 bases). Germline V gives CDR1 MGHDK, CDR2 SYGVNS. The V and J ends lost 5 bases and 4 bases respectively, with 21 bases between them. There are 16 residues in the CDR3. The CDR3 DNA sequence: TGTGCCAGCAGTCGTGGGGGGGCTACCCAGGGGTACGAGCAGTACTTC. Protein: CASSRGGATQGYEQYF.